The clone carrying this T cell receptor beta chain was detected a few times. Its antigen is not known. This CDR3 is 18 amino acids long. V was pared by 0 bases and J by 7 bases, with 22 bases between. The data originate from a study of identical twins. One entry per CDR3 protein results from TCRdb running MiXCR on the 5' RACE reads. The sample contains roughly 720,000 distinct CDR3 sequences, roughly 20% of which appear only once. Study-level results: The models systematically underestimated how much out-of-frame TCR alpha was shared in monozygotic twins.

These same records also appear under a second study, on T cells expressing NK-cell markers. As that study records: CD8+ T cells in roughly six donors included dominant NKG2C+ clonotypes at 1.0-7.0%. In several donors, dominant clonotypes made up roughly 28.3-65% of CD3+CD56-NKG2C+ cells.

The specimen was PBMCs. The V and J genes are TRBV12-3 or TRBV12-4 and TRBJ2-1; D possibly matches TRBD1 or TRBD2 (5 bases each). This receptor was identified in a woman between 18 and 29 years old in good health. This CDR3 is CASSLAPRGRRGYNEQFF. In DNA form, the CDR3 reads TGTGCCAGCAGTTTAGCCCCCCGGGGCAGGAGAGGGTATAATGAGCAGTTCTTC.